The 29 T cell receptor beta chains below come from one sample, sequenced in a study of blood T cell repertoires in COVID-19. Clones were read by immunoSEQ multiplex PCR, and TCRdb kept only the in-frame ones, dropping some. The sample consists of around 140,000 clones, 75% to 90% of them appearing once. Sequenced input: peripheral blood. The receptors originated from a man in his 60s with COVID-19, enrolled during active disease.

This chain joins TRBV5-5 and TRBJ2-3; D unresolved. Trimming removed 3 bases from V and 2 bases from J, with 10 bases in between. CDR1 SGHKS and CDR2 YYEKEE come from the germline V gene (reference sequence). The CDR3 loop spans 14 amino acids. For the CDR3, the DNA is TGTGCCAGCAGCTCCTCAGGTGTCACAGATACGCAGTATTTT. Amino acid sequence: CASSSSGVTDTQYF.

Regarding this clone: Other nucleotide sequences from this sample produce the same CDR3. The chain is built from TRBV6-5 and TRBJ1-5; no firm D call. Trimming shortened V by 0 bases and J by 2 bases, and 5 bases separated the two germline ends. Per germline, CDR1 MNHEY and CDR2 SVGAGI. The CDR3 spans 14 residues. CDR3 sequence reads: CASSYSGGNQPQHF. For the CDR3, the DNA is TGTGCCAGCAGTTACTCGGGAGGCAATCAGCCCCAGCATTTT.

V usage is TRBV10-3 and J usage is TRBJ1-1; D remains ambiguous. Between the trimmed V and J ends, which lost 0 bases and 11 bases, there was a span of 7 bases. This CDR3 is 11 amino acids long. Germline lookup yields CDR1 ENHRY and CDR2 SYGVKD. The CDR3 region is CAISESTRAFF. Written as DNA, the CDR3 is TGTGCCATCAGTGAGTCCACGCGGGCTTTCTTT.

The chain carries TRBV5-1 and TRBJ2-7; a weak D match, TRBD2 (5 bases). The CDR3 extends over 15 amino acids. The germline V gene has CDR1 SGHRS and CDR2 YFSETQ. The ends were cut back, 0 bases at V and 2 bases at J, with 12 bases in the middle. CDR3 residues: CASSLGGDGAYEQYF. CDR3 DNA sequence: TGCGCCAGCAGCTTGGGAGGTGACGGGGCCTACGAGCAGTACTTC.

This CDR3 is CASAQTGNTEAFF. DNA of the CDR3: TGTGCCAGCGCCCAGACAGGGAACACTGAAGCTTTCTTT. The gene calls are TRBV5-8 and TRBJ1-1; D may be TRBD1 (6 bases). Germline lookup yields CDR1 SGHTS and CDR2 YDEGEE. Trimming pared 7 bases from V and 1 base from J, leaving 11 bases between. The CDR3 totals 13 residues.

This sequence joins TRBV6-5 and TRBJ1-2, with TRBD1 identical over 8 bases. The CDR3 length is 15 residues. V lost 1 base, J lost 7 bases, and 8 bases stayed unmatched. Germline V lookup: CDR1 MNHEY, CDR2 SVGAGI. The CDR3 nucleotides read TGTGCCAGCAGTTACTATGGGACAGGCGCGTCTGGCTACACCTTC. It translates to CASSYYGTGASGYTF.

This chain joins TRBV6-5 and TRBJ2-1, with 10 nucleotides matching TRBD1. J gave up 4 bases and V 7 bases, and 7 bases lay outside the gene matches. The CDR3 consists of 15 residues. CDR1 is MNHEY, CDR2 SVGAGI, per germline. CDR3 protein: CASTPGTGVYNEQFF. In DNA form, the CDR3 reads TGTGCCAGCACCCCCGGGACAGGGGTTTACAATGAGCAGTTCTTC.

The V call is TRBV19, the J call TRBJ1-3; 7 bases line up with TRBD1. Germline trimming cut 6 bases from V and 7 bases from J; bases unmatched to any gene: 18. The CDR3 is 17 residues long. CDR1 and CDR2 (germline): LNHDA, SQIVND (reference sequence). CDR3 sequence (DNA): TGTGCCAGTAGCGACTTCAGGGGGTCCCCTGATGGGAACACCATATATTTT. It translates to CASSDFRGSPDGNTIYF. Full variable domain (outside the CDR3, taken from reference TRBV19 and TRBJ1-3): DGGITQSPKYLFRKEGQNVTLSCEQNLNHDAMYWYRQDPGQGLRLIYYSQIVNDFQKGDIAEGYSVSREKKESFPLTVTSAQKNPTAFYLCASSDFRGSPDGNTIYFGEGSWLTVV.

The chain carries TRBV7-9 and TRBJ1-3; D is perhaps TRBD1 (5 bases). Germline CDR1 and CDR2: SEHNR and FQNEAQ (reference sequence). The CDR3 spans 17 residues. The V end was cut by 4 bases, the J end by 4 bases, with 20 bases between. In DNA, the CDR3 is TGTGCCAGCAGCTCGCCCGTTCAGGGTAATACCGGAAACACCATATATTTT. This translates into CASSSPVQGNTGNTIYF. Based on the CDR3 plus reference TRBV7-9 and TRBJ1-3, the full variable domain is DTGVSQNPRHKITKRGQNVTFRCDPISEHNRLYWYRQTLGQGPEFLTYFQNEAQLEKSRLLSDRFSAERPKGSFSTLEIQRTEQGDSAMYLCASSSPVQGNTGNTIYFGEGSWLTVV.

This rearrangement joins TRBV27 to TRBJ2-2, with TRBD1 identical over 7 bases. Germline CDR1 reads MNHEY; CDR2 reads SMNVEV (reference sequence). The V gene end was trimmed by 2 bases and the J gene end by 0 bases; junction bases not matched to a gene: 6. This CDR3 spans 17 amino acids. CDR3 sequence: CASSLLRTGANTGELFF. The CDR3 DNA reads as TGTGCCAGCAGTTTACTGAGGACAGGCGCGAACACCGGGGAGCTGTTTTTT.

The chain couples TRBV5-6 to TRBJ1-1; a possible D gene is TRBD1 (5 bases). This CDR3 is 14 amino acids long. Germline loops: CDR1 SGHDT, CDR2 YYEEEE. V lost 4 bases to trimming and J lost 5 bases, with 15 bases between them. The DNA for the CDR3 is TGTGCCAGCAGCCTAGGGCGGGGGACGACTGAAGCTTTCTTT. Translation: CASSLGRGTTEAFF.

This chain links TRBV10-3 with TRBJ1-1; D ambiguous. The CDR3 length is 16 residues. The V gene lost 6 bases and the J gene lost 0 bases, with 17 bases spanning the gap. CDR1 is ENHRY, CDR2 SYGVKD, per germline. The CDR3 spells CAISQNGRDMNTEAFF. The CDR3 region has the DNA TGTGCCATCAGCCAGAACGGCAGAGACATGAACACTGAAGCTTTCTTT.

This clone was seen just once. J is TRBJ1-2 and V is TRBV19; TRBD1 might be the D (5 bases). Trimming stripped 0 bases from V and 8 bases from J, with 16 bases between. The CDR3 extends over 15 amino acids. Germline V gene sequence: CDR1 LNHDA, CDR2 SQIVND (reference sequence). CDR3 in amino acids: CASSIDRGAESGYTF. CDR3 nucleotides: TGTGCCAGTAGTATAGATCGCGGGGCAGAGTCAGGCTACACCTTC.

V gene TRBV19 combines with J gene TRBJ1-6, with a weak D call TRBD1 (5 bases). Per the germline V gene, CDR1 is LNHDA and CDR2 is SQIVND (reference sequence). CDR3 size: 15 residues. V was shortened by 1 base and J by 9 bases, with 13 bases between the two germline ends. In DNA form, the CDR3 reads TGTGCCAGTAGTATAGCTACCGGGGGGGGTTCACCCCTCCACTTT. Residues: CASSIATGGGSPLHF.

The chain couples TRBV6-4 to TRBJ2-4; 12 bases line up with TRBD1. The CDR3 is 17 amino acids. The junction had 12 bases not matched to a gene; V was cut back by 9 bases and J by 3 bases. Germline V lookup: CDR1 MRHNA, CDR2 SNTAGT. CDR3 sequence reads: CARPGQGALSGKNIQYF. The CDR3 bases are TGTGCCAGACCGGGACAGGGGGCTTTATCGGGCAAAAACATTCAGTACTTC.

This chain connects TRBV5-1 to TRBJ2-3; D is possibly TRBD2 (7 bases). The CDR3 has 15 residues. Trimming stripped 3 bases from V and 4 bases from J, with 15 bases between. The germline CDR1 and CDR2 sequences are SGHRS and YFSETQ. The CDR3 loop is CASSWGGPSPDTQYF. CDR3 DNA: TGCGCCAGCAGCTGGGGGGGGCCTAGCCCAGATACGCAGTATTTT.

The genes are TRBV24-1 and TRBJ2-7; D might be TRBD1 (7 bases). The germline V and J ends were trimmed by 4 bases and 2 bases, with 14 bases remaining between them. Germline lookup yields CDR1 KGHDR and CDR2 SFDVKD. This CDR3 contains 15 residues. The CDR3 coding sequence is TGTGCCACCAGTGACCCGGGGGACAGAGCCTACGAGCAGTACTTC. Residues: CATSDPGDRAYEQYF.

In its sample, this clone was seen once. J is TRBJ2-3 and V is TRBV5-1; D might be TRBD2 (5 bases). Trimming cost V 0 bases and J 2 bases, with 7 bases left between them. This CDR3 is 14 amino acids long. Germline V gene sequence: CDR1 SGHRS, CDR2 YFSETQ. CDR3 coding DNA: TGCGCCAGCAGCTTGGGGGAGCCCACAGATACGCAGTATTTT. It yields the protein CASSLGEPTDTQYF.

The gene calls are TRBV9 and TRBJ1-1, with 7 bases matching TRBD1. Germline CDR1 SGDLS, CDR2 YYNGEE. This CDR3 spans 15 amino acids. The junction had 8 bases not matched to a gene; V was cut back by 3 bases and J by 3 bases. The CDR3 reads CASSAHRGRDTEAFF. For the CDR3, the DNA is TGTGCCAGCAGCGCCCACAGGGGAAGGGACACTGAAGCTTTCTTT. The whole variable domain, filled in from reference TRBV9 and TRBJ1-1, reads DSGVTQTPKHLITATGQRVTLRCSPRSGDLSVYWYQQSLDQGLQFLIQYYNGEERAKGNILERFSAQQFPDLHSELNLSSLELGDSALYFCASSAHRGRDTEAFFGQGTRLTVV.

This chain joins TRBV10-1 and TRBJ1-6; D perhaps matches TRBD1 (5 bases). V lost 2 bases, J lost 10 bases, and 15 bases lay in between. This CDR3 has 15 residues. Germline values: CDR1 WNHNN, CDR2 SYGVQD (reference sequence). CDR3 bases: TGCGCCAGCAGTGAGACCCACGACAGTTACTCACCCCTCCACTTT. Translation: CASSETHDSYSPLHF.

The chain has TRBV4-3 and TRBJ1-1, with TRBD1 matching 8 bases. The ends lost 0 bases at V and 3 bases at J; junction bases unmatched: 6. The CDR3 is 16 amino acids. Germline assignment: CDR1 LGHNA and CDR2 YSLEER. The CDR3 DNA sequence: TGCGCCAGCAGCCAAGACCTGGGACAGGAATACACTGAAGCTTTCTTT. This encodes CASSQDLGQEYTEAFF.

This rearrangement joins TRBV5-1 to TRBJ2-5; 10 nucleotides match TRBD1. The V gene's germline CDR1 is SGHRS and CDR2 YFSETQ. After removal of 4 bases from V and 5 bases from J, the junction contained 2 bases not matched to a gene. This CDR3 spans 13 amino acids. CDR3 region: CASSGDRGETQYF. Here the CDR3 DNA reads TGCGCCAGCAGCGGGGACAGGGGTGAGACCCAGTACTTC.

The chain carries TRBV18 and TRBJ2-1; tentatively, D is TRBD1 (6 bases). CDR1 is KGHSH, CDR2 LQKENI, per germline. Trimming left V 2 bases short and J 8 bases short, with 19 bases between. This CDR3 contains 16 residues. The CDR3 loop reads CASSPGGQGSFDEQFF. The DNA of the CDR3 is TGTGCCAGCTCACCAGGTGGTCAGGGGAGTTTCGATGAGCAGTTCTTC.

J is TRBJ2-7 and V is TRBV24-1; weak D call: TRBD2 (6 bases). CDR3 length: 10 residues. Germline V lookup: CDR1 KGHDR, CDR2 SFDVKD. V was cut by 11 bases and J by 4 bases, with 8 bases left in between. Here the CDR3 reads CASGGYEQYF. CDR3 nucleotides: TGTGCCAGTGGGGGGTACGAGCAGTACTTC.

V usage is TRBV12-3 or TRBV12-4 and J usage is TRBJ2-7, with D uncertain. This CDR3 is built from 12 residues. Trimming removed 5 bases from V and 6 bases from J, with 11 bases in between. CDR3: CASSRPTGEQYF. The CDR3 nucleotides are TGTGCCAGCAGTCGACCGACGGGCGAGCAGTACTTC.

The J gene is TRBJ2-3, the V gene TRBV27; the D gene is possibly TRBD2 (5 bases). Trimming took 0 bases from V and 4 from J, leaving 8 bases between them. The length of the CDR3 is 14 residues. Germline V gives CDR1 MNHEY, CDR2 SMNVEV (reference sequence). The CDR3 here is CASSLSPGSDTQYF. The CDR3 DNA is TGTGCCAGCAGTTTATCCCCGGGGTCAGATACGCAGTATTTT.

The chain has TRBV18 and TRBJ1-1, with D tentatively TRBD1 (5 bases). V was pared by 2 bases and J by 3 bases, with 13 bases between. The CDR3 has 15 residues. In germline, CDR1 is KGHSH, CDR2 LQKENI. The CDR3, as DNA: TGTGCCAGCTCACCATGGCCCGGAGGGGACACTGAAGCTTTCTTT. The encoded protein is CASSPWPGGDTEAFF.

This chain connects TRBV4-1 to TRBJ2-1, with a weak D call TRBD1 (6 bases). Germline V gene sequence: CDR1 MGHRA, CDR2 YSYEKL. Trimming removed 2 bases at V and 1 base at J, with 9 bases between. The CDR3 loop spans 15 amino acids. CDR3 nucleotides: TGCGCCAGCAGCCAAACAGGGAGTTCCTACAATGAGCAGTTCTTC. This sequence encodes CASSQTGSSYNEQFF.

V gene TRBV1 combines with J gene TRBJ1-6; TRBD1 was called by the table and not checked on the DNA. TRBV1 is labeled a pseudogene. There are 15 residues in the CDR3. CDR3 in amino acids: CTSILDRVYNSPLHF. The DNA of the CDR3 is TGCACCAGCATCCTGGACAGGGTTTATAATTCACCCCTCCACTTT.